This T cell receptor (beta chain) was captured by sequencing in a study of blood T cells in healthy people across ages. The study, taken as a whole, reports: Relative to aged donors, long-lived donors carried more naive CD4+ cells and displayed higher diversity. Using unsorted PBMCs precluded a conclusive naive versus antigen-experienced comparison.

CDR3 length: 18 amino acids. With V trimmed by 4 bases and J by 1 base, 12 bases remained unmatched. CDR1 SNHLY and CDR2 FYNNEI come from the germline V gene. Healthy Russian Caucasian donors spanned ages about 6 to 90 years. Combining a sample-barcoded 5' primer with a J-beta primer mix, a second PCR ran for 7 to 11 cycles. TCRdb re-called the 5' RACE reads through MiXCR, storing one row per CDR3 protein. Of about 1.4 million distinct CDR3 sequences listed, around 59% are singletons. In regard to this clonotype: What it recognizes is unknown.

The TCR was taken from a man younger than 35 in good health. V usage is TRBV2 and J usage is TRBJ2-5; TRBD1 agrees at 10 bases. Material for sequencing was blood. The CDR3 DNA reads TGTGCCAGCAGTGGGGTCCGGGACAGGGGTAACTTCCAAGAGACCCAGTACTTC. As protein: CASSGVRDRGNFQETQYF.